This TCR beta chain emerged from a study of spatial heterogeneity in lung cancer. Study summary: Combinations of a unique TCR and a UMI were tallied in raw reads, and on average each appeared more than ten times.

The V end was cut by 4 bases, the J end by 4 bases, with 13 bases between. The germline CDR1 and CDR2 sequences are SQVTM and ANQGSEA. The CDR3 is made up of 14 amino acids. As to time point: sample taken at primary tumor resection. Unsorted whole RNA of tumor, nontumor lung or frozen PBMC was sequenced. TCRdb itself ran the 5' RACE reads through MiXCR, one entry per CDR3 protein. The data hold approximately 44,000 distinct CDR3 sequences, with about an eighth observed a single time. The source is a male donor with early-stage non-small cell lung cancer. The V gene is TRBV29-1, the J gene TRBJ2-2; D unresolved. Sequences were derived from PBMCs, sampled at surgery. CDR3 sequence reads: CSVGARTLTGELFF. CDR3 nucleotides: TGCAGCGTTGGAGCCCGGACCCTCACCGGGGAGCTGTTTTTT.